This T cell receptor (beta chain) derives from a study of T cell responses to AZD1222 COVID-19 vaccine. Study-wide background: Second-dose schedules of about 4 or about 12 weeks were combined. Whole-study results and caveats: Within unmutated variant regions lay the reported targets of nearly half of spike-specific TCRs. Seropositive status at baseline applied to only a handful of AZD1222 recipients.

With 5 bases clipped from V and 3 bases from J, the junction kept 4 bases outside the gene matches. CDR1 LGHNT and CDR2 FRNRAP come from the germline V gene. The CDR3 extends over 15 amino acids. The repertoire was sequenced with immunoSEQ multiplex PCR; TCRdb's copy has only in-frame clones and lacks some. The data hold fewer than 150,000 clones, with 80% to 95% observed a single time. Notes on this clone: Antigen specificity is unknown.

Sequencing was performed on peripheral blood, taken on day 0 of AZD1222 vaccination. This chain uses TRBV12-5 with TRBJ2-3, with 11 bases that match TRBD1. The receptor comes from an adult in good health. The CDR3 nucleotides are TGTGCTAGTGGTCTCGGGACAGGGGGGACAGATACGCAGTATTTT. Translating it yields CASGLGTGGTDTQYF. The variable domain in full, completed from reference TRBV12-5 and TRBJ2-3, reads DARVTQTPRHKVTEMGQEVTMRCQPILGHNTVFWYRQTMMQGLELLAYFRNRAPLDDSGMPKDRFSAEMPDATLATLKIQPSEPRDSAVYFCASGLGTGGTDTQYFGPGTRLTVL.